This entry concerns a single TCR beta chain. This sample stems from a study of blood T cell repertoires in COVID-19. Study context: Samples came from the United States, Italy and Spain, spanning acute and convalescent COVID-19.

Assignments of participants to cohorts depended upon their own reported clinical history. Donors in Cohort 3 counted as recovered after two negative PCRs, clearance, or symptom resolution. Repertoires were generated with immunoSEQ multiplex PCR, while TCRdb's copy carries only in-frame clones and drops some. The sample has around 250,000 clones, about 82% seen once. There are 14 residues in the CDR3. CDR1 and CDR2 from the germline V gene are GTSNPN and SVGIG (reference sequence). V was pared by 4 bases and J by 4 bases, with 4 bases of the junction left unmatched. The origin of this receptor is a woman aged 50 to 60 who had recovered from COVID-19. The rearrangement joins TRBV30 to TRBJ2-1; TRBD2 agrees at 10 bases. Input material: PBMCs or T cells enriched from blood (not recorded which). DNA of the CDR3: TGTGCCTGGAACGGACTAGCGGTTTACAATGAGCAGTTCTTC. Encoded protein: CAWNGLAVYNEQFF.